The TCR beta chain described here comes from a study of T cells in Graves' hyperthyroidism and ophthalmopathy. Findings and caveats of the study: A 13 V-J model separated ophthalmopathy from stable hyperthyroidism. Most expanded thyroid clonotypes above 0.001 also appeared in blood.

Ten or more counts support this clonotype. The antigen is undetermined. TCR beta CDR3 region amplification was performed from RNA transcripts. The TCR CDR3 was amplified in a first-round RT-PCR using the HTBI primer set. TCRdb analysed the multiplex PCR reads with MiXCR anew, one entry per CDR3 protein. Of some 270,000 distinct CDR3 sequences listed, about an eighth were seen once; the top ten hold almost 8%. Trimming removed 8 bases at V and 4 bases at J, with 11 bases between. The CDR3 length is 12 residues. Germline CDR1 MDHEN, CDR2 SYDVKM. The TCR was taken from a woman in her 30s with Graves' hyperthyroidism that later progressed to Graves' ophthalmopathy. Material: blood. The chain couples TRBV28 to TRBJ1-2, with TRBD1 as a possible D gene (6 bases). CDR3 DNA sequence: TGTGCCAGCCTGAGAGGGGGCTATGGCTACACCTTC. It is translated as CASLRGGYGYTF.